The clone carrying this T cell receptor beta chain appeared a few times. Its antigen is as yet unknown. This sample was included in a study of Tregs in tolerant kidney transplant recipients. V gave up 3 bases and J gave up 9 bases, with 21 bases separating them. The length of the CDR3 is 17 residues. Germline CDR1 LGHNA, CDR2 YSLEER. The study, taken as a whole, reports: No direct test of biological reproducibility was done here.

The method was immunoSEQ multiplex PCR; TCRdb's version includes in-frame clones alone and lacks a portion of them. This sample has about 8,600 clones, with more than 40% found just once. What was sequenced was CD4+ T cells from blood cultured with allogeneic cells. The TCR comes from a human donor in good health. The chain combines TRBV4-3 with TRBJ1-6, with D perhaps TRBD1 (6 bases). The CDR3 reads CASSQILRGGRGSPLHF. As DNA, the CDR3 is TGCGCCAGCAGCCAGATCCTGAGGGGGGGGCGCGGTTCACCCCTCCACTTT.